These 16 T cell receptor beta chains were sequenced from one sample in a study of blood T cell repertoires in COVID-19. The table came from immunoSEQ multiplex PCR; TCRdb's copy has only in-frame clones and leaves some out. Of tens of thousands of clones listed, 80% are singletons. Source material: peripheral blood. These receptors came from a woman in her seventies with acute or convalescent COVID-19.

The table lists this clone with a count of one. The V gene is TRBV28, the J gene TRBJ1-6, with a weak D call TRBD1 (5 bases). In germline, CDR1 is MDHEN, CDR2 SYDVKM. This CDR3 is built from 16 residues. V shed 7 bases and J shed 7 bases, with 20 bases lying between them. The CDR3 loop reads CASTRRFGGANSPLHF. As DNA, the CDR3 is TGTGCCAGCACCCGCCGGTTTGGAGGGGCCAATTCACCCCTCCACTTT. Full variable domain (remainder filled in from reference TRBV28 and TRBJ1-6): DVKVTQSSRYLVKRTGEKVFLECVQDMDHENMFWYRQDPGLGLRLIYFSYDVKMKEKGDIPEGYSVSREKKERFSLILESASTNQTSMYLCASTRRFGGANSPLHFGNGTRLTVT.

The chain has TRBV7-2 and TRBJ1-4; D is uncertain. V was shortened by 5 bases and J by 6 bases, with 13 bases between the two germline ends. The CDR3 loop spans 14 amino acids. CDR1 is SGHTA and CDR2 is FQGNSA in the germline V gene. The CDR3 reads CASSPSYGDEKLFF. The CDR3 DNA follows: TGTGCCAGCAGCCCTTCTTACGGGGATGAAAAACTGTTTTTT. Drawing the rest from reference TRBV7-2 and TRBJ1-4, the complete variable domain is GAGVSQSPSNKVTEKGKDVELRCDPISGHTALYWYRQSLGQGLEFLIYFQGNSAPDKSGLPSDRFSAERTGGSVSTLTIQRTQQEDSAVYLCASSPSYGDEKLFFGSGTQLSVL.

The chain joins TRBV11-2 to TRBJ1-2; TRBD1 matches at 8 bases. From germline, CDR1 is SGHAT and CDR2 FQNNGV. This CDR3 is built from 16 residues. V was pared by 0 bases and J by 7 bases, with 10 bases of the junction left unmatched. CDR3 DNA sequence: TGTGCCAGCAGCTTAGACCTACAGGGGGTAATAGGTGGCTACACCTTC. Translated, it gives CASSLDLQGVIGGYTF.

V usage is TRBV4-1 and J usage is TRBJ1-6; D remains ambiguous. The CDR3 totals 20 residues. V shed 0 bases and J shed 0 bases, with 18 bases lying between them. Per the germline V gene, CDR1 is MGHRA and CDR2 is YSYEKL. The CDR3 loop reads CASSQDYKSEAYSYNSPLHF. CDR3 nucleotides: TGCGCCAGCAGCCAAGATTATAAGTCCGAGGCCTACTCCTATAATTCACCCCTCCACTTT.

This clone was detected once. V usage is TRBV6-4 and J usage is TRBJ1-2; a weak D match, TRBD1 (6 bases). The CDR3 runs 12 residues. Per germline, CDR1 MRHNA and CDR2 SNTAGT. V dropped 10 bases and J dropped 6 bases, with 15 bases sitting between them. The CDR3 region is CAIPKGGDGYTF. DNA of the CDR3: TGTGCCATTCCCAAGGGGGGGGATGGCTACACCTTC.

The V call is TRBV27, the J call TRBJ2-2; 7 bases agree with TRBD2. V lost 3 bases to trimming and J lost 6 bases; unmatched junction nucleotides: 4. Germline-derived CDR1 and CDR2 are MNHEY and SMNVEV (reference sequence). The CDR3 consists of 14 residues. CDR3 DNA: TGTGCCAGCAGTTTCGGGGGGAGCCCCGGGGAGCTGTTTTTT. Translating it yields CASSFGGSPGELFF.

The CDR3 bases are TGTGCCAGCAGCTTGGCCATCGGGACCGGGGAGCTGTTTTTT. Protein product: CASSLAIGTGELFF. The V and J genes are TRBV5-5 and TRBJ2-2; no definite D call. Per the germline V gene, CDR1 is SGHKS and CDR2 is YYEKEE (reference sequence). The CDR3 has 14 residues. Trimming removed 0 bases at V and 5 bases at J, with 8 bases between. The whole variable domain, remainder taken from reference TRBV5-5 and TRBJ2-2, is DAGVTQSPTHLIKTRGQQVTLRCSPISGHKSVSWYQQVLGQGPQFIFQYYEKEERGRGNFPDRFSARQFPNYSSELNVNALLLGDSALYLCASSLAIGTGELFFGEGSRLTVL.

CDR3 coding DNA: TGTGCCAGCAGTGGGGGGGAGGGCTCAGCTTTCTTT. Its protein is CASSGGEGSAFF. V is TRBV2 and J is TRBJ1-1; TRBD1 might be the D (5 bases). The CDR3 length is 12 residues. V gave up 4 bases and J gave up 10 bases, with 13 bases separating them. Germline V gene sequence: CDR1 SNHLY, CDR2 FYNNEI.

This clone was picked up one time. The gene calls are TRBV18 and TRBJ1-5; tentatively, D is TRBD1 (5 bases). Trimming shortened V by 5 bases and J by 0 bases, and 11 bases separated the two germline ends. The CDR3 is made up of 15 amino acids. CDR1 and CDR2 from the germline V gene are KGHSH and LQKENI. CDR3 in DNA: TGTGCCAGCTCATCGCAGGGCGATAGCAATCAGCCCCAGCATTTT. Translated: CASSSQGDSNQPQHF.

This clone was counted once. This chain links TRBV5-1 with TRBJ1-2, with D possibly matching TRBD1 (5 bases). Trimming pared 0 bases from V and 2 bases from J, leaving 14 bases between. The germline gives CDR1 SGHRS, CDR2 YFSETQ. This CDR3 region has 16 residues. In DNA form, the CDR3 reads TGCGCCAGCAGCTTGGGGCGGGAGTGGGGGAACTATGGCTACACCTTC. Its protein is CASSLGREWGNYGYTF.

CDR3 amino acids: CASSQDPGAEAFF. Here the CDR3 DNA reads TGCGCCAGCAGCCAAGATCCGGGGGCTGAAGCTTTCTTT. J is TRBJ1-1 and V is TRBV4-1, with D perhaps TRBD1 (5 bases). Germline-derived CDR1 and CDR2 are MGHRA and YSYEKL. CDR3 length: 13 amino acids. The V end lost 0 bases, the J end lost 6 bases, and 8 bases lay between the germline ends.

In this sample, this clone turned up once. This chain joins TRBV27 and TRBJ1-1; D gene unclear. V lost 6 bases and J lost 2, with 10 bases in between. Germline loops: CDR1 MNHEY, CDR2 SMNVEV (reference sequence). This CDR3 region has 13 residues. CDR3 DNA sequence: TGTGCCAGCAGGGGCGAGGGCAACACTGAAGCTTTCTTT. This codes for CASRGEGNTEAFF.

This clone was observed a single time. The chain has TRBV12-3 or TRBV12-4 and TRBJ2-1; D is perhaps TRBD1 (8 bases). The CDR3 extends over 12 amino acids. CDR3 amino acids: CATGGGYNEQFF. The CDR3 nucleotides read TGTGCTACAGGGGGGGGATACAATGAGCAGTTCTTC.

This chain uses TRBV2 with TRBJ2-1; D is possibly TRBD2 (5 bases). The V end was cut by 2 bases, the J end by 7 bases, with 12 bases between. CDR1 and CDR2 (germline): SNHLY, FYNNEI. CDR3 length: 14 amino acids. CDR3 sequence reads: CASSERRIGNEQFF. The DNA for the CDR3 is TGTGCCAGCAGTGAAAGGAGGATCGGGAATGAGCAGTTCTTC.

V usage is TRBV9 and J usage is TRBJ1-6; D remains unclear. The V end lost 0 bases, the J end lost 0 bases, and 7 bases lay between the germline ends. The CDR3 runs 16 residues. In germline, CDR1 is SGDLS, CDR2 YYNGEE. For the CDR3, the DNA is TGTGCCAGCAGCGTAGGAAGTAGCTCCTATAATTCACCCCTCCACTTT. Encoded protein: CASSVGSSSYNSPLHF.

The rearrangement joins TRBV9 to TRBJ2-6; D perhaps matches TRBD2 (5 bases). V lost 4 bases and J 1 base, leaving 12 bases between the germline ends. The CDR3 contains 16 residues. Germline loops: CDR1 SGDLS, CDR2 YYNGEE. CDR3 nucleotides: TGTGCCAGCAGCTCGCCGAGGGTATCTGGGGCCAACGTCCTGACTTTC. Translated, it gives CASSSPRVSGANVLTF. Combining the CDR3 with reference TRBV9 and TRBJ2-6 gives the whole variable domain DSGVTQTPKHLITATGQRVTLRCSPRSGDLSVYWYQQSLDQGLQFLIQYYNGEERAKGNILERFSAQQFPDLHSELNLSSLELGDSALYFCASSSPRVSGANVLTFGAGSRLTVL.